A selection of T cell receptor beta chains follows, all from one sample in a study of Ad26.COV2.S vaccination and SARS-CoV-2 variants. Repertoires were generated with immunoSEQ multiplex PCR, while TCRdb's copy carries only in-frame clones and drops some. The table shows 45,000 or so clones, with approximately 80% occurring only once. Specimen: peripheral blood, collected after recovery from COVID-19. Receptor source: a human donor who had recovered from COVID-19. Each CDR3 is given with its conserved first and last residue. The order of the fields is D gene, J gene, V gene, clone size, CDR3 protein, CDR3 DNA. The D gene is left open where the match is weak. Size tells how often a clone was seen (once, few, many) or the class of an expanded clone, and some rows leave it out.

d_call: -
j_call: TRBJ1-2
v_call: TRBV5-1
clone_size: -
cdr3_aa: CASRGANYGYTF
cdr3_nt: TGCGCCAGCAGGGGGGCCAACTATGGCTACACCTTC

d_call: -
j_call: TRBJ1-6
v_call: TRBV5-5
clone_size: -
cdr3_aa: CASSIAGSYNSPLHF
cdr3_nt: TGTGCCAGCAGCATAGCAGGGTCCTATAATTCACCCCTCCACTTT

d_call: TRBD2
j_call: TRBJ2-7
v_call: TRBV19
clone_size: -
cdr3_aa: CASSVSSGPLSSYEQYF
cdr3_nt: TGTGCCAGTAGTGTTTCTAGCGGTCCGTTGAGCTCCTACGAGCAGTACTTC

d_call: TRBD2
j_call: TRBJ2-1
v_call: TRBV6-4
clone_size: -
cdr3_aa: CASSMGGTEQFF
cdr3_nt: TGTGCCAGCAGCATGGGGGGGACTGAGCAGTTCTTC

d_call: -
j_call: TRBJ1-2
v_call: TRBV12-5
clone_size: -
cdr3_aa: CASGLKGQQRGYGYTF
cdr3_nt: TGTGCTAGTGGTTTGAAAGGTCAGCAGAGGGGCTATGGCTACACCTTC

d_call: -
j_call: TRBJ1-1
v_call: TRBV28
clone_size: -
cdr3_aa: CASSWGGVDTEAFF
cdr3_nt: TGTGCCAGCAGTTGGGGTGGGGTGGACACTGAAGCTTTCTTT

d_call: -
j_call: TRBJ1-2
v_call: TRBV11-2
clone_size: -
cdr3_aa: CASSLEPGTTYGYTF
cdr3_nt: TGTGCCAGCAGCTTAGAACCAGGGACGACCTATGGCTACACCTTC

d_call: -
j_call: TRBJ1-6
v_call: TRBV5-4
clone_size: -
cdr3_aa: CASTPLRGEAPLHF
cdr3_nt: TGTGCCAGCACCCCCCTTAGGGGCGAGGCACCCCTCCACTTT

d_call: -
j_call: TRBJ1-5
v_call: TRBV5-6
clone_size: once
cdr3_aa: CASTCREPQHF
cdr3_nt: TGTGCCAGCACCTGTCGGGAGCCCCAGCATTTT

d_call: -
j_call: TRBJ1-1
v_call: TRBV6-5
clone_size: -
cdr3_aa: CASTQSNAEAFF
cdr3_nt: TGTGCCAGCACTCAGAGTAACGCTGAAGCTTTCTTT

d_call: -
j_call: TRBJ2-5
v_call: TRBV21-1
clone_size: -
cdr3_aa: CASSKTARGGETQYF
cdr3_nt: TGTGCCAGCAGCAAAACCGCCAGGGGGGGAGAGACCCAGTACTTC

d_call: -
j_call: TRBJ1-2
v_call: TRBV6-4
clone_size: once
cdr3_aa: CASSDTGASYGYTF
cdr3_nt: TGTGCCAGCAGTGACACGGGGGCAAGCTATGGCTACACCTTC

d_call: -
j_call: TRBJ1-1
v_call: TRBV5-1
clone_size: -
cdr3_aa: CASSFGLRMNTEAFF
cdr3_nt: TGCGCCAGCAGCTTTGGGTTGCGGATGAACACTGAAGCTTTCTTT

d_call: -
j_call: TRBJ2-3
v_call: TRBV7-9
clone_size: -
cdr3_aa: CASTLSDVRGTDTQYF
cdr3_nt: TGTGCCAGCACTCTCTCGGACGTTAGGGGCACAGATACGCAGTATTTT

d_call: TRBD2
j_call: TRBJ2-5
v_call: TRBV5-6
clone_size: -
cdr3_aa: CASSYWGGLAETQYF
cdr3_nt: TGTGCCAGCAGCTACTGGGGGGGACTAGCAGAGACCCAGTACTTC

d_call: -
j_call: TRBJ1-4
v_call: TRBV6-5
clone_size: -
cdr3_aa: CASSSGWKKLFF
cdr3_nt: TGTGCCAGCAGTTCCGGATGGAAAAAACTGTTTTTT

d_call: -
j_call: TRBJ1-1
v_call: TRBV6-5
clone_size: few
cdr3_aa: CASSHSPRTEAFF
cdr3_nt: TGTGCCAGCAGTCACTCCCCGAGGACTGAAGCTTTCTTT

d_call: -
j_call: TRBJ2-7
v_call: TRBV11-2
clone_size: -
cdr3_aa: CASSPALDEQYF
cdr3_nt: TGTGCCAGCAGCCCTGCCCTAGACGAGCAGTACTTC

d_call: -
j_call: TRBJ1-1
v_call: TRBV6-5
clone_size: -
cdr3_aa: CASSPTENTEAFF
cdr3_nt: TGTGCCAGCAGTCCTACAGAGAACACTGAAGCTTTCTTT

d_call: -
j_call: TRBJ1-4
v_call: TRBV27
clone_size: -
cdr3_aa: CASRYPGEKLFF
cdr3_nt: TGTGCCAGCCGCTATCCTGGGGAAAAACTGTTTTTT

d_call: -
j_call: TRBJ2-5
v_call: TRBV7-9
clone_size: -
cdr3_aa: CASSSPSTNRLQETQYF
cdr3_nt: TGTGCCAGCAGCTCACCCTCCACGAACAGGCTCCAAGAGACCCAGTACTTC

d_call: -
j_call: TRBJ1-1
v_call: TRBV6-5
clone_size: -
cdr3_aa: CASQALGANTEAFF
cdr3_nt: TGTGCCAGTCAGGCCCTAGGGGCGAACACTGAAGCTTTCTTT

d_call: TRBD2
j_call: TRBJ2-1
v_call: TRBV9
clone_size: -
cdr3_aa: CASSVLAGGLMSSYNEQFF
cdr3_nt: TGTGCCAGCAGCGTACTAGCGGGAGGCCTAATGAGCTCCTACAATGAGCAGTTCTTC

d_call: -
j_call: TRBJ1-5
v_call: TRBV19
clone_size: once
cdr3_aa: CASSRASRSSNQPQHF
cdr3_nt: TGTGCCAGTAGCAGGGCAAGCAGAAGTAGCAATCAGCCCCAGCATTTT

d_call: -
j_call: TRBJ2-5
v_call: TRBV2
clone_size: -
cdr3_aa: CASSENWQETQYF
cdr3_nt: TGTGCCAGCAGTGAAAACTGGCAAGAGACCCAGTACTTC

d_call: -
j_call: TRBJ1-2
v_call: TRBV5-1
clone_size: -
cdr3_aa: CASSLEAYGYTF
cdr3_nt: TGCGCCAGCAGCTTGGAGGCCTATGGCTACACCTTC

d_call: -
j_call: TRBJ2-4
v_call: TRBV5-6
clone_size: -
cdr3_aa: CASSLRAGAKNIQYF
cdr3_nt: TGTGCCAGCAGCCTACGGGCAGGGGCCAAAAACATTCAGTACTTC

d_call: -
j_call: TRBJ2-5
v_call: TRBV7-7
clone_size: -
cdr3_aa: CASSDSVRTYQETQYF
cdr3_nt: TGTGCCAGCAGCGACTCCGTCAGGACGTACCAAGAGACCCAGTACTTC

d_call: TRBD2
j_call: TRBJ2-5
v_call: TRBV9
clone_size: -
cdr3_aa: CASSTTSGGTETQYF
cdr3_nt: TGTGCCAGCAGCACGACTAGCGGGGGGACGGAGACCCAGTACTTC

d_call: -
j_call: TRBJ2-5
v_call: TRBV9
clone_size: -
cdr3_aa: CASSVAASWETQYF
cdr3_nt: TGTGCCAGCAGCGTAGCGGCTAGCTGGGAGACCCAGTACTTC

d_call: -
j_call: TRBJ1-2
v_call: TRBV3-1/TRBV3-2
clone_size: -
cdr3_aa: CASSHATGFYGYTF
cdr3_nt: TGTGCCAGCAGCCATGCGACAGGATTCTATGGCTACACCTTC

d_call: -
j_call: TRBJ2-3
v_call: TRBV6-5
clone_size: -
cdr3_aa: CASSRRELTDTQYF
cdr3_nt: TGTGCCAGCTCTAGACGGGAACTCACAGATACGCAGTATTTT

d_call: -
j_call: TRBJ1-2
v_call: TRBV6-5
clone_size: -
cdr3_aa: CASGSREGYGYTF
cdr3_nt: TGTGCCAGCGGTAGCCGGGAGGGCTATGGCTACACCTTC

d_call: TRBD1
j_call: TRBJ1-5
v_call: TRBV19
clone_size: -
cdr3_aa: CASRPGTGVNQPQHF
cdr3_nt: TGTGCCAGTAGGCCAGGGACAGGAGTCAATCAGCCCCAGCATTTT

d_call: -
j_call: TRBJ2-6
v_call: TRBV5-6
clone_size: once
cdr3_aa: CASSWVGVSSGANVLTF
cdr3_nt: TGTGCCAGCAGCTGGGTGGGGGTGAGCTCTGGGGCCAACGTCCTGACTTTC

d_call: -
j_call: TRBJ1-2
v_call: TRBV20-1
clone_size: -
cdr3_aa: CSASSGNGYTF
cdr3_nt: TGCAGTGCTAGTTCCGGGAATGGCTACACCTTC

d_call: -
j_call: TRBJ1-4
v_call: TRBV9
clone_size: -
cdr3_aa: CASSAGTGSNEKLFF
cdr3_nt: TGTGCCAGCAGCGCCGGGACGGGAAGTAATGAAAAACTGTTTTTT

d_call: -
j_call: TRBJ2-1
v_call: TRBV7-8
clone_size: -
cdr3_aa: CASIPPIGDRFNEQFF
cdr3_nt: TGTGCCAGCATCCCGCCTATTGGCGATCGATTCAATGAGCAGTTCTTC

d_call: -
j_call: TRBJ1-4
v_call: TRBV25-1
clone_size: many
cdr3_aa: CASSEYLVEKLFF
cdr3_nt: TGTGCCAGCAGTGAATATCTGGTTGAAAAACTGTTTTTT

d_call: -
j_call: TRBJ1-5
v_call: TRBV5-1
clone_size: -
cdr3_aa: CASSLDGSNQPQHF
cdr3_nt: TGCGCCAGCAGCTTGGATGGGAGCAATCAGCCCCAGCATTTT

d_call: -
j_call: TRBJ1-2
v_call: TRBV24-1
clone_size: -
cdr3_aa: CATSDLRGYTF
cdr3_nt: TGTGCCACCAGTGATTTACGAGGCTACACCTTC

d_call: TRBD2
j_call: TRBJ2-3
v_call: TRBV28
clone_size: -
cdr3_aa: CASSLRTSGIDTQYF
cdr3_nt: TGTGCCAGCAGTTTAAGGACTAGCGGGATAGATACGCAGTATTTT

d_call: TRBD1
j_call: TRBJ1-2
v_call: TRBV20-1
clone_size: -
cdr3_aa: CSAGDRGYTF
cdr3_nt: TGCAGTGCTGGGGACAGGGGCTACACCTTC

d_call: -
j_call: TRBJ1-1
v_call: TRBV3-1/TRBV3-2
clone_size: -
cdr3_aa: CASSQDSGITEAFF
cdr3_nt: TGTGCCAGCAGCCAAGATTCAGGGATCACTGAAGCTTTCTTT

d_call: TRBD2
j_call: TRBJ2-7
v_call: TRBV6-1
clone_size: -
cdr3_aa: CASSEATSGSGYEQYF
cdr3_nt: TGTGCCAGCAGTGAAGCCACTAGCGGGAGCGGCTACGAGCAGTACTTC

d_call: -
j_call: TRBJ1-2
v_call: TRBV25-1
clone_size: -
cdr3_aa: CASSPGRSYTF
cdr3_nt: TGTGCCAGCTCTCCCGGGAGGAGCTACACCTTC

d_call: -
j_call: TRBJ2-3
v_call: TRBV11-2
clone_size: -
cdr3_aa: CASSLEPGLGTQYF
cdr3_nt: TGTGCCAGCAGCTTAGAGCCGGGGCTCGGTACGCAGTATTTT

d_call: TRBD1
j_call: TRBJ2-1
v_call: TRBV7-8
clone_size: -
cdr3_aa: CASSENTGGIYNEQFF
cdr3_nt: TGTGCCAGCAGCGAAAATACAGGGGGAATATACAATGAGCAGTTCTTC

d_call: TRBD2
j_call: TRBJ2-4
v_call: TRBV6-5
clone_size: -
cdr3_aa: CASSSPSGGQNIQYF
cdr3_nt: TGTGCCAGCAGTTCCCCTAGCGGGGGTCAAAACATTCAGTACTTC

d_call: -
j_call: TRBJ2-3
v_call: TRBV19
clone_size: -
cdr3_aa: CASTRTRTDTQYF
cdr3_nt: TGTGCCAGTACCAGAACGCGGACAGATACGCAGTATTTT

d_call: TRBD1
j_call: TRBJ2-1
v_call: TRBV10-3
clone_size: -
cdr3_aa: CATWTGTGTYNEQFF
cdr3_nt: TGTGCCACATGGACCGGGACAGGGACCTACAATGAGCAGTTCTTC

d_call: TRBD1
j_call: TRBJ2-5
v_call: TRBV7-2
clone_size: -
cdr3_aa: CASSLDRGLQETQYF
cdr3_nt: TGTGCCAGCAGCTTGGACAGGGGGCTTCAAGAGACCCAGTACTTC

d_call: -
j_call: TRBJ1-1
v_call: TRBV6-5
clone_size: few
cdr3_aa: CASSHGPQGAFF
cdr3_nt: TGTGCCAGCAGTCACGGTCCTCAAGGAGCTTTCTTT

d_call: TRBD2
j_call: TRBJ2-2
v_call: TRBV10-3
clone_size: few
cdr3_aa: CAISGRLAANTGELFF
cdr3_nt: TGTGCCATCAGTGGAAGACTAGCGGCGAACACCGGGGAGCTGTTTTTT

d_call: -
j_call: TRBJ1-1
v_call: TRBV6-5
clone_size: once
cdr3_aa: CASRARQGTEAFF
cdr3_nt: TGTGCCAGCAGGGCACGCCAGGGCACTGAAGCTTTCTTT

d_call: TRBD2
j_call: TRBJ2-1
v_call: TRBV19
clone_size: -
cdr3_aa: CAARTSGRYNEQFF
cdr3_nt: TGTGCCGCGCGTACTAGCGGAAGATACAATGAGCAGTTCTTC

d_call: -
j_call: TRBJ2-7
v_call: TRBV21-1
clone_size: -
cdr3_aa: CASPRRGQDWQYF
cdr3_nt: TGTGCCAGCCCCAGAAGAGGGCAGGACTGGCAGTACTTC

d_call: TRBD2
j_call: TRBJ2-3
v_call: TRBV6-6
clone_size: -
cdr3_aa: CASSTSGGFIDTQYF
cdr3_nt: TGTGCCAGCAGTACTAGCGGGGGGTTTATAGATACGCAGTATTTT